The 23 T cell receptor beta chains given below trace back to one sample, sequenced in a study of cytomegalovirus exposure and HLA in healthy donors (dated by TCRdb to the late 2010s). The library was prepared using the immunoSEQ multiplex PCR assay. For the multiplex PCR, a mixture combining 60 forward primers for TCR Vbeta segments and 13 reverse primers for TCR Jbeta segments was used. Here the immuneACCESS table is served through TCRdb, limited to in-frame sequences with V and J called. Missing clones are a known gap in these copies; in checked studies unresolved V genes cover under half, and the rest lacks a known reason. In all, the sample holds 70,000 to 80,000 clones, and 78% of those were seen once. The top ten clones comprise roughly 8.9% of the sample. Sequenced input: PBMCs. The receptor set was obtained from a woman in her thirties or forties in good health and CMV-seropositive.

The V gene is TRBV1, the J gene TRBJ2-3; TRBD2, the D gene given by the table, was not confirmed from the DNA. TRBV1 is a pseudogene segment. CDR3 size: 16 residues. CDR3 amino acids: CTSSRVLTPPTDTQYF. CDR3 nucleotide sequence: TGCACCAGCAGCCGCGTTCTGACTCCTCCCACAGATACGCAGTATTTT.

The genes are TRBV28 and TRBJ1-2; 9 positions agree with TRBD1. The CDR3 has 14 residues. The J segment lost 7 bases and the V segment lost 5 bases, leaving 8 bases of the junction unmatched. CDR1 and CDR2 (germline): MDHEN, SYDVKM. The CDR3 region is CASSPGQGGGGYTF. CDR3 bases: TGTGCCAGCAGTCCGGGACAGGGTGGAGGTGGCTACACCTTC.

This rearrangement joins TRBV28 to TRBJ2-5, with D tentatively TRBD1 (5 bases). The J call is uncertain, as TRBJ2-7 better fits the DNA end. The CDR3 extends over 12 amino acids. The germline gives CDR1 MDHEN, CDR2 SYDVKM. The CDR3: CASSKQVYEQYF. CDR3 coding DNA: TGTGCCAGCAGCAAACAGGTCTACGAGCAGTACTTC.

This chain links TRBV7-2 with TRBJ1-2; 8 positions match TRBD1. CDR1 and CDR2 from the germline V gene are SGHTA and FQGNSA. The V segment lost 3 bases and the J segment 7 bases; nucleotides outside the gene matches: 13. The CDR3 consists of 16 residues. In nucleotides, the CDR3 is TGTGCCAGCAGCTTGCCCCTGGACAGGGAGACGGGTGGCTACACCTTC. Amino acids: CASSLPLDRETGGYTF.

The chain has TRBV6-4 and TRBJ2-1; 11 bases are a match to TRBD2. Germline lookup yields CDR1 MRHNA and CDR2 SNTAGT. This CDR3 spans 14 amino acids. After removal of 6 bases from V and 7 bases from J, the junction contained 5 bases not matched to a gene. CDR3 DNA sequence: TGTGCCAGCAGATGGCTAGCGGGGGGAAATGAGCAGTTCTTC. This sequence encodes CASRWLAGGNEQFF.

The CDR3 is CASSSLAGPEEQFF. DNA of the CDR3: TGTGCCAGTAGTTCCCTAGCGGGCCCGGAAGAGCAGTTCTTC. This sequence joins TRBV19 and TRBJ2-1, with 8 bases matching TRBD2. This CDR3 contains 14 residues. Germline CDR1 LNHDA, CDR2 SQIVND (reference sequence). The V and J ends lost 5 bases and 10 bases, in that order; junction bases with no gene match: 10.

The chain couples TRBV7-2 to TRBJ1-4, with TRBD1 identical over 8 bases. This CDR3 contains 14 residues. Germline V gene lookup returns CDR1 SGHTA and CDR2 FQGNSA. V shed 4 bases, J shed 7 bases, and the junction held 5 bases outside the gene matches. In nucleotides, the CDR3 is TGTGCCAGCAGCTACACAGGGGGTCGTGAAAAACTGTTTTTT. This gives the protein CASSYTGGREKLFF.

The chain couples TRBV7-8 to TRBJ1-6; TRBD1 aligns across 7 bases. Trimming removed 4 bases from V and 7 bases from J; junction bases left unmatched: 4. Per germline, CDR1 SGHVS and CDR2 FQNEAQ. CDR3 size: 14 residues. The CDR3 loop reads CASSYRTGNSPLHF. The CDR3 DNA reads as TGTGCCAGCAGCTACCGGACAGGCAATTCACCCCTCCACTTT.

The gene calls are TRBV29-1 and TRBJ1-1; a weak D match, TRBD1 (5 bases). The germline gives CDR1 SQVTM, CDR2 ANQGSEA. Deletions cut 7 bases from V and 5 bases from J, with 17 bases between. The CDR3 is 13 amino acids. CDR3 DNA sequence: TGCAGCGCACAACACCGGGAGGGGACTGAAGCTTTCTTT. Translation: CSAQHREGTEAFF.

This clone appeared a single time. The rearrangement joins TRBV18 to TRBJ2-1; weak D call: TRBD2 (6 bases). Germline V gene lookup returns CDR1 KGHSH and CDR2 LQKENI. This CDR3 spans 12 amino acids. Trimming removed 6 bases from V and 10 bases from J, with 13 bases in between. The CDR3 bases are TGTGCCAGCTCCCAGGAGGGACGGGAGCAGTTCTTC. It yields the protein CASSQEGREQFF. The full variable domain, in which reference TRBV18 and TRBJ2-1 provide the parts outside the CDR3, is NAGVMQNPRHLVRRRGQEARLRCSPMKGHSHVYWYRQLPEEGLKFMVYLQKENIIDESGMPKERFSAEFPKEGPSILRIQQVVRGDSAAYFCASSQEGREQFFGPGTRLTVL.

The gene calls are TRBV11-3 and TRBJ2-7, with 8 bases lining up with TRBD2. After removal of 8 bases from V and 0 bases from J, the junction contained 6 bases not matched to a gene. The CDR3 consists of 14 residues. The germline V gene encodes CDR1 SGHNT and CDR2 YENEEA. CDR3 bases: TGTGCCAGCTCTAGCGGGCGGAGCTCCTACGAGCAGTACTTC. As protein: CASSSGRSSYEQYF.

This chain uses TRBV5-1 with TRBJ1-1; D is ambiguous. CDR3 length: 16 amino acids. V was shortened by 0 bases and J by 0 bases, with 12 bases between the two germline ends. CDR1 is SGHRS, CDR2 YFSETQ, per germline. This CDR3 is CASSLGPTIMNTEAFF. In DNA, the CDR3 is TGCGCCAGCAGCTTGGGTCCCACTATAATGAACACTGAAGCTTTCTTT. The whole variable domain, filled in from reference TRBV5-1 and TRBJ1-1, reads KAGVTQTPRYLIKTRGQQVTLSCSPISGHRSVSWYQQTPGQGLQFLFEYFSETQRNKGNFPGRFSGRQFSNSRSEMNVSTLELGDSALYLCASSLGPTIMNTEAFFGQGTRLTVV.

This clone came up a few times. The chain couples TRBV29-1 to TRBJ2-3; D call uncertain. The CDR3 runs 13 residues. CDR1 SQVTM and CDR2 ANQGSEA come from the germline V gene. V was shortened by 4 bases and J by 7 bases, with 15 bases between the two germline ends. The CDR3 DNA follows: TGCAGCGTTGCCCCTAGGTTTTTGTATACGCAGTATTTT. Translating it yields CSVAPRFLYTQYF.

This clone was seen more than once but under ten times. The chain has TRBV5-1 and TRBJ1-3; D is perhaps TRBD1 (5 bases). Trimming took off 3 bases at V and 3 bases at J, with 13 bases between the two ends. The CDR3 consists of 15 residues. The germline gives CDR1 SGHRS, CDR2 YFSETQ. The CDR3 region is CASSSMGLLGNTIYF. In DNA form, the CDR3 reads TGCGCCAGCAGCTCCATGGGACTTCTTGGAAACACCATATATTTT.

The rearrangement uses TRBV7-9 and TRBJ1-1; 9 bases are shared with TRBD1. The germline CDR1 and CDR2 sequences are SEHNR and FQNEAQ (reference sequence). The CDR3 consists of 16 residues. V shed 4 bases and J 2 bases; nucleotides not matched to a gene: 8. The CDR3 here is CASSWIPGQGNTEAFF. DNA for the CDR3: TGTGCCAGCAGCTGGATTCCGGGACAGGGAAACACTGAAGCTTTCTTT.

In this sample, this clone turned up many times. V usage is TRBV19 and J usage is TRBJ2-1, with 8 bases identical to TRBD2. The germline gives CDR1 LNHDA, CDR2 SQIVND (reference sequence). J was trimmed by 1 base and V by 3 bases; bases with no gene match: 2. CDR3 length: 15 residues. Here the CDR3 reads CASSMLAGSYNEQFF. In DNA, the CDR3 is TGTGCCAGTAGTATGCTAGCGGGTTCCTACAATGAGCAGTTCTTC.

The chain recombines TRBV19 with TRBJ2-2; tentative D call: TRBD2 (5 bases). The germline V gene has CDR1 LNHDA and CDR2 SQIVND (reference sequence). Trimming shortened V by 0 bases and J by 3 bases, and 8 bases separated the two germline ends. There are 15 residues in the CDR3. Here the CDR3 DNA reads TGTGCCAGTAGTATAGATGGGAGAGACACCGGGGAGCTGTTTTTT. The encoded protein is CASSIDGRDTGELFF.

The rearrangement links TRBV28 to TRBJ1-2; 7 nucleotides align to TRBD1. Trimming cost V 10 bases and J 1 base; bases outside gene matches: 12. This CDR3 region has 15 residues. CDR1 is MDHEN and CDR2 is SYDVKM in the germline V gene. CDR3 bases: TGTGCCACCCTGACAGGGCAGGGACGTAACTATGGCTACACCTTC. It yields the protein CATLTGQGRNYGYTF.

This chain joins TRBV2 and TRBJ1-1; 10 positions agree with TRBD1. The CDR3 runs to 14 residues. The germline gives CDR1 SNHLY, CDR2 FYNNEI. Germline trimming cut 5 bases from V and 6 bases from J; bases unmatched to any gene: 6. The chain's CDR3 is CASSQTGGRAEAFF. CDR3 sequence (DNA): TGTGCCAGCAGTCAGACAGGGGGCAGGGCTGAAGCTTTCTTT. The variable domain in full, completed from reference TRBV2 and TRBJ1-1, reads EPEVTQTPSHQVTQMGQEVILRCVPISNHLYFYWYRQILGQKVEFLVSFYNNEISEKSEIFDDQFSVERPDGSNFTLKIRSTKLEDSAMYFCASSQTGGRAEAFFGQGTRLTVV.

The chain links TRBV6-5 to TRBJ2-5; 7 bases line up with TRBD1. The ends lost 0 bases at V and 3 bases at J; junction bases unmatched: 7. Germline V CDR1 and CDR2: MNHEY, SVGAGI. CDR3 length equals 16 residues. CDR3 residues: CASSYSTQGTEETQYF. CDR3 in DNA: TGTGCCAGCAGTTACTCGACGCAGGGGACAGAAGAGACCCAGTACTTC.

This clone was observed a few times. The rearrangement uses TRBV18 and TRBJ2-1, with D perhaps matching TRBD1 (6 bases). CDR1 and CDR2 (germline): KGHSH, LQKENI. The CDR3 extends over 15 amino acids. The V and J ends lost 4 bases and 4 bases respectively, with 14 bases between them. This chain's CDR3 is CASSRGTLGYNEQFF. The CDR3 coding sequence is TGTGCCAGCTCACGGGGGACACTGGGGTACAATGAGCAGTTCTTC.

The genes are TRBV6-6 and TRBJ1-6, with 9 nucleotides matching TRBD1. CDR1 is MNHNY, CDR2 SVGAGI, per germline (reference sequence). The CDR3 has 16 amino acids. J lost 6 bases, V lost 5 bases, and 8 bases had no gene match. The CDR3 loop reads CASSNGQGSPNSPLHF. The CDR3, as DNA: TGTGCCAGCAGTAACGGACAGGGGTCCCCTAATTCACCCCTCCACTTT.

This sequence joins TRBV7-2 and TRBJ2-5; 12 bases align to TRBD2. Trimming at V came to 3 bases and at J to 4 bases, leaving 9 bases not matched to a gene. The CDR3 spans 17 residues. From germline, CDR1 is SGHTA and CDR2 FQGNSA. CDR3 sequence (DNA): TGTGCCAGCAGCTTCAACGGGCTAGCGGGGGGGGGAGAGACCCAGTACTTC. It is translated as CASSFNGLAGGGETQYF.